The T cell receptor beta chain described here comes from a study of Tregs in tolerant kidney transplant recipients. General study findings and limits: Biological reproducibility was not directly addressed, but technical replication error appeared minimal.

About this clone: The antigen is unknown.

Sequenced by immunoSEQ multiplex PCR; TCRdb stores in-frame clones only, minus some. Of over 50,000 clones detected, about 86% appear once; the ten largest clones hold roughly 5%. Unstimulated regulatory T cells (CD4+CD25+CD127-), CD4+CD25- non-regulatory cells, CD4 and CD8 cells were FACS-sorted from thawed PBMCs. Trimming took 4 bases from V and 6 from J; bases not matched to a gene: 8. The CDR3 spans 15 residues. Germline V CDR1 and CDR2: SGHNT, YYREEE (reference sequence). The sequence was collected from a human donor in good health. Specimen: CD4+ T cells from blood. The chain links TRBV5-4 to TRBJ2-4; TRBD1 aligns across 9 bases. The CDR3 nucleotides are TGTGCCAGCAGCCCGACCGGGACAGGGCCAAACATTCAGTACTTC. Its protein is CASSPTGTGPNIQYF.